The present TCR beta chain was sequenced within a study of cytomegalovirus exposure and HLA in healthy donors. In the PCR, 60 Vbeta and 13 Jbeta primers were used. TCRdb keeps only in-frame clones here, not all; method: immunoSEQ multiplex PCR. The listing contains over 120,000 clones. Germline loops: CDR1 SEHNR, CDR2 FQNEAQ (reference sequence). CDR3 length equals 15 residues. V was shortened by 5 bases and J by 5 bases, with 13 bases between the two germline ends. The rearrangement links TRBV7-9 to TRBJ1-6; D possibly corresponds to TRBD1 (5 bases). Sequencing used PBMCs. The receptor was isolated from a male donor in good health and CMV-seronegative. The CDR3 protein is CASSPFGQDNSPLHF. The CDR3 bases are TGTGCCAGCAGCCCTTTTGGACAAGATAATTCACCCCTCCACTTT.